This T cell receptor beta chain was sequenced during a study of T-cell memory formation after mild COVID-19. For the study at large: In these data, TCR clusters were largely donor specific.

One entry per CDR3 protein, called by TCRdb with MiXCR from the 5' RACE reads. The sample includes 500,000 to 550,000 distinct CDR3 sequences, around 20% of them seen just once. Germline assignment: CDR1 LNHNV and CDR2 YYDKDF (reference sequence). Trimming cost V 0 bases and J 4 bases, with 7 bases left between them. The CDR3 loop spans 14 amino acids. This receptor was taken from an adult woman who had mild COVID-19 (a few samples of this study predate the infection). Cell type and time point are not known. The sample was PBMCs or a T cell subset sorted from them (not recorded which). The chain couples TRBV15 to TRBJ2-1; D unclear. CDR3 amino acids: CATSRDPGYNEQFF. DNA for the CDR3: TGTGCCACCAGCAGAGATCCGGGTTACAATGAGCAGTTCTTC.